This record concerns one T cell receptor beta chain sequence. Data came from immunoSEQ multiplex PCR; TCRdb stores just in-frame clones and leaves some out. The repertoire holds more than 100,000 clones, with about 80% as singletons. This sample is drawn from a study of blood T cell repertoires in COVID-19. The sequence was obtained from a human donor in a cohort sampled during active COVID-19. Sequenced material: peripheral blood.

Here the CDR3 reads CASSTSGTLTYYGYTF. CDR3 nucleotides: TGTGCCAGCAGCACCTCCGGGACACTCACCTACTATGGCTACACCTTC. The V and J genes are TRBV7-2 and TRBJ1-2; TRBD1 is a possible D gene (6 bases). Deletions cut 5 bases from V and 3 bases from J, with 19 bases between. CDR1 is SGHTA, CDR2 FQGNSA, per germline. This CDR3 has 16 residues.